The clone carrying this TCR beta chain was picked up a small number of times. Its antigen remains unidentified. The CDR3 contains 16 residues. V lost 5 bases and J lost 3; bases outside the gene matches: 9. Germline CDR1 LNHDA, CDR2 SQIVND (reference sequence). The sample comes from a study of T cells after yellow fever vaccination. Study findings and constraints: Subsequent to the booster, the majority of primary-vaccination clones reappeared (approximately 95% CD4, 70% to 90% CD8).

MiXCR, run by TCRdb on the 5' RACE reads, gives a single entry per CDR3 protein. Of some 250,000 distinct CDR3 sequences in the sample, roughly 7.2% were seen once. The source material was CD4+ T cells sorted from PBMCs, sampled 15 days after the yellow fever booster vaccination. The TCR was taken from a man aged 25 to 40 who received the YFV17D yellow fever vaccine. The V and J genes are TRBV19 and TRBJ1-5; TRBD1 aligns across 8 bases. In DNA form, the CDR3 reads TGTGCCAGTAGTCGACAGGGGAGGGTCCCCAATCAGCCCCAGCATTTT. It codes for CASSRQGRVPNQPQHF. Variable domain in full (rest from reference TRBV19 and TRBJ1-5): DGGITQSPKYLFRKEGQNVTLSCEQNLNHDAMYWYRQDPGQGLRLIYYSQIVNDFQKGDIAEGYSVSREKKESFPLTVTSAQKNPTAFYLCASSRQGRVPNQPQHFGDGTRLSIL.